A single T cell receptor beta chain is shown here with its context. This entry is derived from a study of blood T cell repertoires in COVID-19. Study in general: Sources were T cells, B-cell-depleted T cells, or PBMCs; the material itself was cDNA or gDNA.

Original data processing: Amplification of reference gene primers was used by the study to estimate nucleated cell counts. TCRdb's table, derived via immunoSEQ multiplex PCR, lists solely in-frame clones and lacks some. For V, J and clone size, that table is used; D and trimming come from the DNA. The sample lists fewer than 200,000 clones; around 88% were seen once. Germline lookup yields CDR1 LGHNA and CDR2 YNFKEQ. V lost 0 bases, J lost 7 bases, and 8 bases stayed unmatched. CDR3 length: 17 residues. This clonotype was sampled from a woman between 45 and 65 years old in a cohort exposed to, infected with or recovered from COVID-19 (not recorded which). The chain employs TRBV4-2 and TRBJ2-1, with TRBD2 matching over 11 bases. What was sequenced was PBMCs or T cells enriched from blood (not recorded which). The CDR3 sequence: CASSQDLSGGAYNEQFF. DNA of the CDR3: TGTGCCAGCAGCCAAGATCTTAGCGGGGGGGCTTATAATGAGCAGTTCTTC.